The next 20 T cell receptor beta chains were all read from a single sample in a study of PD-1 and CTLA-4 blockade in melanoma. Profiled with immunoSEQ multiplex PCR; TCRdb holds only in-frame clones, not every one. The profile shows tens of thousands of clones, 75% to 95% of them singletons. Material: CD8+ T cells from peripheral blood, obtained from a patient given anti-PD-1 treatment. These receptors originate from a human donor with melanoma.

The chain uses TRBV20-1 and TRBJ2-7; weak D call: TRBD1 (5 bases). Germline assignment: CDR1 DFQATT and CDR2 SNEGSKA (reference sequence). The CDR3 length is 14 residues. V lost 3 bases, J lost 2 bases, and 14 bases lay in between. CDR3 residues: CSASVPGITYEQYF. In DNA, the CDR3 is TGCAGTGCTAGTGTGCCAGGGATCACCTACGAGCAGTACTTC.

The V call is TRBV7-9, the J call TRBJ1-1; D gene unclear. Trimming cost V 2 bases and J 2 bases, with 3 bases left between them. The CDR3 consists of 12 residues. Germline loops: CDR1 SEHNR, CDR2 FQNEAQ (reference sequence). The CDR3 reads CASSLINTEAFF. The CDR3 coding sequence is TGTGCCAGCAGCTTAATTAACACTGAAGCTTTCTTT.

This clone was seen a handful of times. This sequence joins TRBV5-4 and TRBJ2-3; 12 bases fit TRBD2. V shed 7 bases, J shed 6 bases, and the junction held 6 bases outside the gene matches. This CDR3 region has 14 residues. CDR1 SGHNT and CDR2 YYREEE come from the germline V gene (reference sequence). CDR3 DNA sequence: TGTGCCAGCTCAGGACTAGCGGGACCCGATACGCAGTATTTT. Its translation: CASSGLAGPDTQYF.

V gene TRBV3-1 (or the pseudogene TRBV3-2) combines with J gene TRBJ2-5; D is possibly TRBD2 (5 bases). Trimming left V 4 bases short and J 4 bases short, with 10 bases between. From germline, CDR1 is LGHDT and CDR2 YNNKEL (reference sequence). The length of the CDR3 is 13 residues. The chain's CDR3 is CASSPGLGETQYF. The CDR3 nucleotides are TGTGCCAGCAGCCCCGGACTGGGAGAGACCCAGTACTTC.

The chain recombines TRBV7-8 with TRBJ2-2, with 8 nucleotides matching TRBD1. The CDR3 loop spans 17 amino acids. Trimming at V came to 1 base and at J to 1 base, leaving 5 bases not matched to a gene. Germline CDR1 is SGHVS and CDR2 is FQNEAQ. The CDR3 nucleotides read TGTGCCAGCAGCTTAGAACGGACAGGGATGAACACCGGGGAGCTGTTTTTT. Its protein product is CASSLERTGMNTGELFF.

The rearrangement links TRBV6-5 to TRBJ1-1; D gene uncertain. The CDR3 contains 14 residues. V dropped 6 bases and J dropped 1 base, with 12 bases sitting between them. CDR1 and CDR2 from the germline V gene are MNHEY and SVGAGI. The CDR3 nucleotides are TGTGCCAGCAGCCCCAGCCCGGGGAACACTGAAGCTTTCTTT. Its protein is CASSPSPGNTEAFF.

The chain recombines TRBV6-5 with TRBJ2-1; D is unresolved. The CDR3 length is 14 residues. The V gene lost 8 bases and the J gene lost 3 bases, with 14 bases spanning the gap. Germline assignment: CDR1 MNHEY and CDR2 SVGAGI. The CDR3 loop is CASSSNSGYNEQFF. The CDR3, as DNA: TGTGCCAGCTCGTCCAACTCGGGCTACAATGAGCAGTTCTTC.

This sequence joins TRBV30 and TRBJ1-2, with 7 positions matching TRBD1. The CDR3 sequence is 11 residues long. V shed 3 bases, J shed 6 bases, and the junction held 1 base outside the gene matches. Germline V gene sequence: CDR1 GTSNPN, CDR2 SVGIG (reference sequence). This chain's CDR3 is CAWRGGHGYTF. The CDR3 DNA reads TGTGCCTGGAGAGGGGGCCATGGCTACACCTTC.

This chain links TRBV28 with TRBJ2-1, with 7 bases that match TRBD2. CDR3 length: 15 residues. Germline V CDR1 and CDR2: MDHEN, SYDVKM. After removal of 9 bases from V and 3 bases from J, the junction contained 11 bases not matched to a gene. The CDR3 loop is CASRGGSRGYNEQFF. Written as DNA, the CDR3 is TGTGCCAGTAGGGGCGGGAGTAGAGGCTACAATGAGCAGTTCTTC.

The genes are TRBV9 and TRBJ1-2, with TRBD1 matching over 10 bases. Germline V lookup: CDR1 SGDLS, CDR2 YYNGEE. J gave up 4 bases and V 3 bases, and 9 bases lay outside the gene matches. The CDR3 has 16 amino acids. CDR3 amino acids: CASSAIGTGDVYGYTF. The DNA of the CDR3 is TGTGCCAGCAGCGCTATCGGGACAGGGGACGTCTATGGCTACACCTTC.

This clone was found once. The chain is built from TRBV7-9 and TRBJ2-1; D not certain. Germline CDR1 is SEHNR and CDR2 is FQNEAQ (reference sequence). This CDR3 has 15 residues. Deletions cut 5 bases from V and 0 bases from J, with 11 bases between. CDR3 nucleotide sequence: TGTGCCAGCAGCGACCACTTAGTCTCCTACAATGAGCAGTTCTTC. Its translation is CASSDHLVSYNEQFF. The complete variable domain, with remaining parts taken from reference TRBV7-9 and TRBJ2-1, reads DTGVSQNPRHKITKRGQNVTFRCDPISEHNRLYWYRQTLGQGPEFLTYFQNEAQLEKSRLLSDRFSAERPKGSFSTLEIQRTEQGDSAMYLCASSDHLVSYNEQFFGPGTRLTVL.

The genes are TRBV6-6 and TRBJ2-1; 8 bases are a match to TRBD2. Trimming removed 6 bases from V and 0 bases from J; junction bases left unmatched: 7. The length of the CDR3 is 16 residues. Per germline, CDR1 MNHNY and CDR2 SVGAGI (reference sequence). As DNA, the CDR3 is TGTGCCAGCAGCCTCTTACGGGGGGGCTCCTACAATGAGCAGTTCTTC. This gives the protein CASSLLRGGSYNEQFF.

The rearrangement joins TRBV29-1 to TRBJ1-2; D not resolved. Trimming removed 3 bases at V and 5 bases at J, with 10 bases between. CDR3 length: 12 amino acids. The germline gives CDR1 SQVTM, CDR2 ANQGSEA. For the CDR3, the DNA is TGCAGCGTTGAGGATGGGTCGTATGGCTACACCTTC. Its protein is CSVEDGSYGYTF.

This sequence joins TRBV6-4 and TRBJ1-6; TRBD1 is a possible D gene (5 bases). This CDR3 has 16 amino acids. Germline V gene sequence: CDR1 MRHNA, CDR2 SNTAGT. V lost 0 bases and J lost 4, with 10 bases in between. The CDR3 here is CASSDSSTEYNSPLHF. CDR3 nucleotide sequence: TGTGCCAGCAGTGACTCCTCGACAGAGTATAATTCACCCCTCCACTTT.

The rearrangement joins TRBV6-5 to TRBJ2-1, with a possible D match to TRBD2 (6 bases). Between the trimmed V and J ends, which lost 8 bases and 3 bases, there was a span of 11 bases. There are 13 residues in the CDR3. Germline CDR1 MNHEY, CDR2 SVGAGI. CDR3 sequence reads: CASGLAVYNEQFF. CDR3 DNA sequence: TGTGCCAGCGGATTAGCGGTCTACAATGAGCAGTTCTTC.

The DNA of the CDR3 is TGTGCCAGCAGTTACAGTAAGGGGGGCCGGGAGACCCAGTACTTC. Amino acids: CASSYSKGGRETQYF. The rearrangement uses TRBV6-5 and TRBJ2-5, with D perhaps being TRBD1 or TRBD2 (6 bases each). CDR1 and CDR2 (germline): MNHEY, SVGAGI. This CDR3 comprises 15 residues. Trimming shortened V by 2 bases and J by 5 bases, and 15 bases separated the two germline ends.

The chain links TRBV5-5 to TRBJ1-4, with 7 nucleotides matching TRBD1. V shed 3 bases, J shed 4 bases, and the junction held 6 bases outside the gene matches. Germline loops: CDR1 SGHKS, CDR2 YYEKEE (reference sequence). The CDR3 consists of 15 residues. CDR3 nucleotides: TGTGCCAGCAGCTCCGGGACAGCTCGTAATGAAAAACTGTTTTTT. The encoded protein is CASSSGTARNEKLFF.

The J gene is TRBJ2-7, the V gene TRBV30; D not resolved. There are 11 residues in the CDR3. V was clipped by 5 bases and J by 3 bases, with 8 bases between them. The germline CDR1 and CDR2 sequences are GTSNPN and SVGIG (reference sequence). The CDR3: CAWDTNYEQYF. The CDR3 region has the DNA TGTGCCTGGGACACTAACTACGAGCAGTACTTC.

The V gene is TRBV3-1 (or the pseudogene TRBV3-2), the J gene TRBJ1-2; a possible D gene is TRBD1 (5 bases). From germline, CDR1 is LGHDT and CDR2 YNNKEL (reference sequence). CDR3 length: 16 amino acids. Trimming removed 1 base from V and 1 base from J, with 13 bases in between. The CDR3 spells CASSQGDWTHNYGYTF. The CDR3 DNA reads as TGTGCCAGCAGCCAAGGTGATTGGACACATAACTATGGCTACACCTTC.

The chain uses TRBV9 and TRBJ1-5, with 9 bases identical to TRBD1. V lost 3 bases, J lost 3 bases, and 4 bases stayed unmatched. Germline V gene lookup returns CDR1 SGDLS and CDR2 YYNGEE. The CDR3 is 15 residues long. CDR3 bases: TGTGCCAGCAGCGCGACAGGGGGAGCCAATCAGCCCCAGCATTTT. It is translated as CASSATGGANQPQHF.